The clone carrying this T cell receptor (beta chain) was found a few times. Germline V gives CDR1 SGHTA, CDR2 FQGNSA. V was clipped by 9 bases and J by 4 bases, with 8 bases between them. This CDR3 region has 11 residues. This sample was included in a study of blood T cell repertoires in COVID-19. About the research overall: PBMCs, B-cell-depleted T cells, or T cells provided the cDNA or gDNA that made up the material.

Per the study methods: Reference gene primer amplification yielded estimated nucleated cell counts. TCRdb keeps only in-frame clones here, not all; method: immunoSEQ multiplex PCR. V and J calls and clone size are copied from that table; D and trimming were computed from the DNA. The data show about 83,000 clones, with 75% to 90% seen just once and 3% held by the top ten. The origin of this receptor is a woman aged 45 to 65 with active or convalescent COVID-19. The chain has TRBV7-2 and TRBJ2-3; D not resolved. Input material: peripheral blood. The chain's CDR3 is CASVAADTQYF. The CDR3 DNA is TGTGCCAGTGTGGCCGCAGATACGCAGTATTTT.